A selection of T cell receptor beta chains follows, all from one sample in a study of T cell changes during pregnancy in multiple sclerosis. Libraries were prepared by immunoSEQ multiplex PCR; TCRdb keeps only in-frame clonotypes and omits some of them. The data show 80,000 or so clones, with over 85% seen just once and about 0.99% held by the top ten. The sample here was peripheral blood, taken in the second trimester of pregnancy. All receptors come from a female donor in good health, enrolled as a control in a pregnancy study. Both conserved end residues are part of each CDR3. A D gene is named only where the DNA matches it firmly. Not every row has a clone size; where given, it reads once, few, many or a size class.

j_call: TRBJ2-1; d_call: .; clone_size: .; v_call: TRBV2; cdr3_nt: TGTGCCAGCACCCCGGGACACAACTACAATGAGCAGTTCTTC; cdr3_aa: CASTPGHNYNEQFF
j_call: TRBJ2-4; d_call: TRBD2; clone_size: .; v_call: TRBV5-6; cdr3_nt: TGTGCCAGCAGCTTCCGGACTAGCGGGAAATCTCTCAAAAACATTCAGTACTTC; cdr3_aa: CASSFRTSGKSLKNIQYF
j_call: TRBJ2-5; d_call: TRBD2; clone_size: .; v_call: TRBV13; cdr3_nt: TGTGCCAGCAGCTCGGTAGCGGGAGGTGAGACCCAGTACTTC; cdr3_aa: CASSSVAGGETQYF
j_call: TRBJ1-1; d_call: TRBD1; clone_size: .; v_call: TRBV28; cdr3_nt: TGTGCCAGCAGCCCCCGGCGGGGACAGGGAAGCCCTGAAGCTTTCTTT; cdr3_aa: CASSPRRGQGSPEAFF
j_call: TRBJ2-7; d_call: .; clone_size: .; v_call: TRBV7-2; cdr3_nt: TGTGCCAGCAGCTTAACCCCAGACAAGACCTACGAGCAGTACTTC; cdr3_aa: CASSLTPDKTYEQYF
j_call: TRBJ1-2; d_call: TRBD1; clone_size: .; v_call: TRBV2; cdr3_nt: TGTGCCAGCAGTGGAGGACAGGGGGGAGACTATGGCTACACCTTC; cdr3_aa: CASSGGQGGDYGYTF
j_call: TRBJ1-2; d_call: TRBD1; clone_size: .; v_call: TRBV2; cdr3_nt: TGTGCCAGCAGTGGGGGTGGGACAGGCTATGGCTACACCTTC; cdr3_aa: CASSGGGTGYGYTF
j_call: TRBJ2-3; d_call: .; clone_size: once; v_call: TRBV28; cdr3_nt: TGTGCCAGCAGCTTGTCGGGAGGCACAGATACGCAGTATTTT; cdr3_aa: CASSLSGGTDTQYF
j_call: TRBJ2-2; d_call: .; clone_size: .; v_call: TRBV15; cdr3_nt: TGTGCCACCAGCAGACAGGTTGGGGGCTTGGGGACCGGGGAGCTGTTTTTT; cdr3_aa: CATSRQVGGLGTGELFF
j_call: TRBJ2-7; d_call: TRBD1; clone_size: .; v_call: TRBV7-9; cdr3_nt: TGTGCCAGCAGCCCGGGGACAGGGACCTACGAGCAGTACTTC; cdr3_aa: CASSPGTGTYEQYF
j_call: TRBJ2-7; d_call: TRBD2; clone_size: .; v_call: TRBV4-1; cdr3_nt: TGCGCCAGCAGCCAAGGAGTAGCAGGCGGGAGCTCCTACGAGCAGTACTTC; cdr3_aa: CASSQGVAGGSSYEQYF
j_call: TRBJ2-7; d_call: .; clone_size: .; v_call: TRBV5-5; cdr3_nt: TGTGCCAGCAGCTTGGGAACAGTCCCTCTCGAGCAGTACTTC; cdr3_aa: CASSLGTVPLEQYF
j_call: TRBJ1-2; d_call: TRBD1; clone_size: .; v_call: TRBV28; cdr3_nt: TGTGCCAGCAGTTCCGGGACAGGGGTTTATGGCTACACCTTC; cdr3_aa: CASSSGTGVYGYTF
j_call: TRBJ2-3; d_call: TRBD2; clone_size: .; v_call: TRBV7-6; cdr3_nt: TGTGCCAGCAGCTTAGGGGAGGGGTTGAATACGCAGTATTTT; cdr3_aa: CASSLGEGLNTQYF
j_call: TRBJ1-1; d_call: .; clone_size: .; v_call: TRBV7-9; cdr3_nt: TGTGCCAGCAAACAGGTCTTTACTGAAGCTTTCTTT; cdr3_aa: CASKQVFTEAFF
j_call: TRBJ1-1; d_call: .; clone_size: .; v_call: TRBV7-6; cdr3_nt: TGTGCCAGCAGCTTAGTTCAGGCCACTGAAGCTTTCTTT; cdr3_aa: CASSLVQATEAFF
j_call: TRBJ2-2; d_call: TRBD2; clone_size: .; v_call: TRBV19; cdr3_nt: TGTGCCAGTAGTATAAGGCGGGAGCGGATCGGGGAGCTGTTTTTT; cdr3_aa: CASSIRRERIGELFF
j_call: TRBJ2-2; d_call: TRBD1; clone_size: .; v_call: TRBV7-9; cdr3_nt: TGTGCCAGCAGCCCCGGGACAGGGGCCACCGGGGAGCTGTTTTTT; cdr3_aa: CASSPGTGATGELFF
j_call: TRBJ2-1; d_call: TRBD1; clone_size: .; v_call: TRBV11-2; cdr3_nt: TGTGCCAGCAGCTCCAGACAGGGTTCCGTTGGGAATGAGCAGTTCTTC; cdr3_aa: CASSSRQGSVGNEQFF
j_call: TRBJ2-3; d_call: TRBD2; clone_size: once; v_call: TRBV5-1; cdr3_nt: TGCGCCAGCAGAGATACGGGAGGGGCAGATACGCAGTATTTT; cdr3_aa: CASRDTGGADTQYF
j_call: TRBJ2-7; d_call: .; clone_size: .; v_call: TRBV5-1; cdr3_nt: TGCGCCAGCAGCGGTGCTGGGACTGCCCTACCGCAGTACTTC; cdr3_aa: CASSGAGTALPQYF
j_call: TRBJ2-7; d_call: TRBD1; clone_size: .; v_call: TRBV28; cdr3_nt: TGTGCCAGCAGTACGATCAGGGGGCACGAGCAGTACTTC; cdr3_aa: CASSTIRGHEQYF
j_call: TRBJ1-4; d_call: .; clone_size: .; v_call: TRBV7-9; cdr3_nt: TGTGCCAGCAGCTTAGGCCAGCCGGGGGAAAAACTGTTTTTT; cdr3_aa: CASSLGQPGEKLFF
j_call: TRBJ2-1; d_call: TRBD2; clone_size: .; v_call: TRBV5-1; cdr3_nt: TGCGCCAGCAGCTCGCTAGCGGGTTCCTACAATGAGCAGTTCTTC; cdr3_aa: CASSSLAGSYNEQFF
j_call: TRBJ2-7; d_call: .; clone_size: .; v_call: TRBV5-5; cdr3_nt: TGTGCCAGCAGCTCTGACAGGTCATCCTACGAGCAGTACTTC; cdr3_aa: CASSSDRSSYEQYF
j_call: TRBJ1-1; d_call: TRBD1; clone_size: once; v_call: TRBV6-1; cdr3_nt: TGTGCCAGCACCAAGAGACAGGGAATAGGGACTGAAGCTTTCTTT; cdr3_aa: CASTKRQGIGTEAFF
j_call: TRBJ1-2; d_call: .; clone_size: .; v_call: TRBV7-2; cdr3_nt: TGTGCCAGCAGCCCACAGGGTAACCCGGGAACTGCCTATGGCTACACCTTC; cdr3_aa: CASSPQGNPGTAYGYTF
j_call: TRBJ2-7; d_call: .; clone_size: .; v_call: TRBV4-2; cdr3_nt: TGTGCCAGCAGCCAAGAGCAGGCTTCCTACGAGCAGTACTTC; cdr3_aa: CASSQEQASYEQYF
j_call: TRBJ1-2; d_call: .; clone_size: .; v_call: TRBV21-1; cdr3_nt: TGTGCCAGCAGCAAAGAGGGGTGTCGACTGAACTATGGCTACACCTTC; cdr3_aa: CASSKEGCRLNYGYTF